The 24 T cell receptor beta chains in this list originate from one sample, sequenced in a study of radiotherapy plus CTLA-4 blockade in lung cancer. The table came from immunoSEQ multiplex PCR; TCRdb's copy has only in-frame clones and leaves some out. The sample contains about 87,000 clones, about 88% of which appear only once. The sample here was peripheral blood, taken from a patient treated with radiotherapy plus ipilimumab. Source of these receptors: a human donor with non-small cell lung cancer that progressed on radiotherapy plus ipilimumab.

The chain couples TRBV28 to TRBJ2-2; TRBD1 matches 7 bases. The V gene end was trimmed by 8 bases and the J gene end by 0 bases; junction bases not matched to a gene: 3. The V gene's germline CDR1 is MDHEN and CDR2 SYDVKM. This CDR3 has 14 amino acids. In DNA form, the CDR3 reads TGTGCCAGCTCCGGGACAGCGAACACCGGGGAGCTGTTTTTT. This encodes CASSGTANTGELFF.

The genes are TRBV7-2 and TRBJ1-2; 7 bases are a match to TRBD1. From germline, CDR1 is SGHTA and CDR2 FQGNSA. The CDR3 covers 14 residues. V gave up 5 bases and J gave up 4 bases; unmatched junction bases: 7. The CDR3 nucleotides are TGTGCCAGCAGCCTCACAGGGGTGGGCTATGGCTACACCTTC. This gives the protein CASSLTGVGYGYTF.

The chain is built from TRBV18 and TRBJ1-6, with D hard to call. V lost 6 bases, J lost 8 bases, and 11 bases lay in between. Per the germline V gene, CDR1 is KGHSH and CDR2 is LQKENI. This CDR3 is 13 amino acids long. Written as DNA, the CDR3 is TGTGCCAGCTCTGTGGCGTATGATTCACCCCTCCACTTT. This sequence encodes CASSVAYDSPLHF.

The chain employs TRBV9 and TRBJ2-7; D not resolved. The CDR3 runs 14 residues. Trimming took 0 bases from V and 2 from J, leaving 9 bases between them. The germline V gene has CDR1 SGDLS and CDR2 YYNGEE. The CDR3 is CASSVADLAYEQYF. CDR3 nucleotides: TGTGCCAGCAGCGTAGCCGACCTCGCCTACGAGCAGTACTTC.

This rearrangement joins TRBV29-1 to TRBJ1-2; D is unresolved. Germline CDR1 and CDR2: SQVTM and ANQGSEA. The CDR3 has 15 amino acids. V lost 1 base and J lost 4, with 16 bases in between. The CDR3 DNA is TGCAGCGTTGAAGCTCCGGATGCCAGTCTCTATGGCTACACCTTC. This codes for CSVEAPDASLYGYTF.

This clone showed up just a few times. The chain employs TRBV18 and TRBJ1-3; D gene unclear. The CDR3 is made up of 14 amino acids. The V end lost 0 bases, the J end lost 7 bases, and 10 bases lay between the germline ends. CDR1 and CDR2 (germline): KGHSH, LQKENI. CDR3: CASSPPSLDNTIYF. CDR3 DNA sequence: TGTGCCAGCTCACCACCGTCCCTGGACAACACCATATATTTT.

The V and J genes are TRBV6-5 and TRBJ1-3; the D is unclear. This CDR3 comprises 13 residues. The germline V and J ends were trimmed by 0 bases and 9 bases, with 9 bases remaining between them. The germline V gene has CDR1 MNHEY and CDR2 SVGAGI. CDR3 in DNA: TGTGCCAGCAGTTACTCGACGCTTGCCACCATATATTTT. This codes for CASSYSTLATIYF.

The chain recombines TRBV7-9 with TRBJ1-1; D may be TRBD1 (6 bases). The CDR3 length is 14 residues. V was shortened by 6 bases and J by 0 bases, with 11 bases between the two germline ends. Looked up from germline, CDR1 is SEHNR and CDR2 is FQNEAQ (reference sequence). DNA of the CDR3: TGTGCCAGCAGTACAGGGTCCATGAACACTGAAGCTTTCTTT. Protein sequence: CASSTGSMNTEAFF.

The rearrangement joins TRBV7-3 to TRBJ2-7, with 11 bases lining up with TRBD2. This CDR3 comprises 15 residues. CDR1 SGHTA and CDR2 FQGTGA come from the germline V gene. The trim removed 2 bases at V and 2 bases at J, leaving 2 bases unmatched. The CDR3 region has the DNA TGTGCCAGCAGCTTAGGTAGCGGGAGGGCCTACGAGCAGTACTTC. Residues: CASSLGSGRAYEQYF.

The rearrangement links TRBV19 to TRBJ2-2; D is tentatively TRBD1 or TRBD2 (5 bases each). Trimming left V 6 bases short and J 5 bases short, with 16 bases between. The CDR3 is 15 residues long. Germline V gene data show CDR1 as LNHDA and CDR2 as SQIVND (reference sequence). CDR3 in amino acids: CASSLRDLATGELFF. As DNA, the CDR3 is TGTGCCAGTAGCCTCCGGGACCTCGCTACCGGGGAGCTGTTTTTT.

The V and J genes are TRBV19 and TRBJ2-3; 8 positions agree with TRBD2. The germline CDR1 and CDR2 sequences are LNHDA and SQIVND (reference sequence). V lost 4 bases and J lost 0; bases outside the gene matches: 3. The CDR3 contains 15 residues. The CDR3 coding sequence is TGTGCCAGTAGTAGCGGGGGGCAGAGCACAGATACGCAGTATTTT. It codes for CASSSGGQSTDTQYF. The full variable domain, completed using reference TRBV19 and TRBJ2-3, is DGGITQSPKYLFRKEGQNVTLSCEQNLNHDAMYWYRQDPGQGLRLIYYSQIVNDFQKGDIAEGYSVSREKKESFPLTVTSAQKNPTAFYLCASSSGGQSTDTQYFGPGTRLTVL.

V is TRBV29-1 and J is TRBJ2-1; 8 nucleotides agree with TRBD1. With 6 bases clipped from V and 7 bases from J, the junction kept 8 bases outside the gene matches. The CDR3 length is 13 residues. The germline V gene encodes CDR1 SQVTM and CDR2 ANQGSEA. This CDR3 reads CSVWTGRRNEQFF. The CDR3 coding sequence is TGCAGCGTGTGGACAGGGAGGCGGAATGAGCAGTTCTTC.

CDR3 sequence: CASRMRTGVNGANVLTF. As DNA, the CDR3 is TGTGCCAGCAGGATGCGGACAGGGGTGAATGGGGCCAACGTCCTGACTTTC. The V call is TRBV5-4, the J call TRBJ2-6, with 9 bases aligning to TRBD1. The ends lost 5 bases at V and 3 bases at J; junction bases unmatched: 9. Germline V lookup: CDR1 SGHNT, CDR2 YYREEE (reference sequence). The CDR3 covers 17 residues.

V is TRBV5-4 and J is TRBJ1-3, with TRBD1 as a possible D gene (6 bases). CDR1 and CDR2 from the germline V gene are SGHNT and YYREEE (reference sequence). The ends were cut back, 4 bases at V and 3 bases at J, with 11 bases in the middle. The CDR3 loop spans 14 amino acids. The CDR3 DNA is TGTGCCAGCAGCCCGGACAGACTTGGAAACACCATATATTTT. Its protein product is CASSPDRLGNTIYF.

The J gene is TRBJ1-3, the V gene TRBV20-1, with D unresolved. With 0 bases removed from V and 7 bases from J, the gap between germline ends came to 4 bases. Germline V gives CDR1 DFQATT, CDR2 SNEGSKA (reference sequence). The CDR3 has 11 amino acids. The CDR3 sequence: CSARDPNTIYF. In DNA form, the CDR3 reads TGCAGTGCTAGAGACCCCAACACCATATATTTT.

The gene calls are TRBV4-2 and TRBJ1-1; TRBD1 might be the D (5 bases). Trimming stripped 1 base from V and 1 base from J, with 10 bases between. The CDR3 consists of 15 residues. Per germline, CDR1 LGHNA and CDR2 YNFKEQ. The CDR3 nucleotides are TGTGCCAGCAGCCAAGCGGCTCAGGGGAACACTGAAGCTTTCTTT. Amino acids: CASSQAAQGNTEAFF.

The rearrangement uses TRBV9 and TRBJ2-7; D not certain. This CDR3 is 14 amino acids long. Trimming took 5 bases from V and 4 from J, leaving 16 bases between them. The germline V gene has CDR1 SGDLS and CDR2 YYNGEE. In nucleotides, the CDR3 is TGTGCCAGCAGTCCGGGCCAACAACCTTACGAGCAGTACTTC. It is translated as CASSPGQQPYEQYF.

The chain carries TRBV7-9 and TRBJ1-1; 9 bases agree with TRBD1. Germline values: CDR1 SEHNR, CDR2 FQNEAQ (reference sequence). This CDR3 has 14 amino acids. Trimming removed 7 bases from V and 5 bases from J; junction bases left unmatched: 8. CDR3 amino acids: CASTSQGAITEAFF. In nucleotides, the CDR3 is TGTGCCAGCACCTCACAGGGGGCCATAACTGAAGCTTTCTTT.

This rearrangement joins TRBV18 to TRBJ1-5; unclear D gene. The CDR3 is made up of 13 amino acids. V was cut by 3 bases and J by 6 bases, with 9 bases left in between. In germline, CDR1 is KGHSH, CDR2 LQKENI. CDR3 residues: CASSPSGPQPQHF. The CDR3 nucleotides read TGTGCCAGCTCACCCTCTGGGCCTCAGCCCCAGCATTTT.

The chain uses TRBV5-1 and TRBJ1-2, with a possible D match to TRBD1 (5 bases). Germline CDR1 and CDR2: SGHRS and YFSETQ. The CDR3 length is 15 residues. Trimming left V 4 bases short and J 5 bases short, with 18 bases between. The DNA for the CDR3 is TGCGCCAGCAGCCAAGACAGTGCAGCTCCGTATGGCTACACCTTC. Residues: CASSQDSAAPYGYTF. Using reference TRBV5-1 and TRBJ1-2 for the parts outside the CDR3, the full variable domain is KAGVTQTPRYLIKTRGQQVTLSCSPISGHRSVSWYQQTPGQGLQFLFEYFSETQRNKGNFPGRFSGRQFSNSRSEMNVSTLELGDSALYLCASSQDSAAPYGYTFGSGTRLTVV.

The rearrangement uses TRBV6-6 and TRBJ1-4; 8 bases map to TRBD1. The germline V gene encodes CDR1 MNHNY and CDR2 SVGAGI (reference sequence). The J segment lost 4 bases and the V segment lost 8 bases, leaving 3 bases of the junction unmatched. The CDR3 has 13 amino acids. CDR3 sequence: CASGTGVNEKLFF. For the CDR3, the DNA is TGTGCCAGCGGGACAGGAGTTAATGAAAAACTGTTTTTT.

The rearrangement uses TRBV18 and TRBJ1-2, with D possibly TRBD1 on 6 matching bases. Trimming took off 11 bases at V and 7 bases at J, with 23 bases between the two ends. Germline lookup yields CDR1 KGHSH and CDR2 LQKENI. The CDR3 totals 14 residues. CDR3 coding DNA: TGTGCCTCCTCACCGTTTCAGGGGCGGGCTGGCTACACCTTC. This codes for CASSPFQGRAGYTF.

The chain recombines TRBV21-1 with TRBJ2-1. TRBV21-1 is a documented pseudogene. The length of the CDR3 is 13 residues. Written as DNA, the CDR3 is TGTGCCAGCAGGGGTTGCTCCTACAATGAGCAGTTCTTC. It codes for CASRGCSYNEQFF.

This clone was recorded only once. The chain uses TRBV30 and TRBJ1-5; 7 bases agree with TRBD1. Looked up from germline, CDR1 is GTSNPN and CDR2 is SVGIG (reference sequence). This CDR3 region has 14 residues. Trimming removed 3 bases from V and 3 bases from J; junction bases left unmatched: 5. CDR3 amino acids: CAWSMGQFNQPQHF. The CDR3 region has the DNA TGTGCCTGGAGCATGGGACAGTTCAATCAGCCCCAGCATTTT. The whole variable domain, remainder taken from reference TRBV30 and TRBJ1-5, is SQTIHQWPATLVQPVGSPLSLECTVEGTSNPNLYWYRQAAGRGLQLLFYSVGIGQISSEVPQNLSASRPQDRQFILSSKKLLLSDSGFYLCAWSMGQFNQPQHFGDGTRLSIL.